The T cell receptor (beta chain) described here comes from a study of cytomegalovirus exposure and HLA in healthy donors. Study outcomes and limitations: Most TCR beta V segments were productive about 90% or about 30% of the time in an earlier analysis. Highest at DRB1 and lowest at HLA-C, TCR association rates differed among HLA loci in a later analysis. A later analysis, which compared TCR beta chains of equal frequency, found the HLA-associated ones more clonally expanded. Likely technical artifact: a cluster of highly shared sequence variants.

A word on this clone: Its antigen remains unidentified.

CDR3 length: 14 amino acids. Germline CDR1 is SEHNR and CDR2 is FQNEAQ (reference sequence). V dropped 2 bases and J dropped 12; count of bases not matched to a gene: 10. PCR was performed using 60 Vbeta and 13 Jbeta primers. Using immunoSEQ multiplex PCR, the repertoire was profiled, and TCRdb retains in-frame clones only, with some absent. The sample contains some 180,000 clones, roughly four fifths of which appear only once. Sequencing input: PBMCs. This receptor was identified in a man aged 25-45 years in good health and CMV-seronegative. The chain couples TRBV7-9 to TRBJ2-1; 7 bases match TRBD1. CDR3 coding DNA: TGTGCCAGCAGCTTACCGACAGGGTTCGATGGGCAGTTCTTC. This encodes CASSLPTGFDGQFF.